This TCR beta chain was captured by sequencing in a study of blood T cell repertoires in COVID-19. Whole-study context: The United States, Italy and Spain were the sources of the acute and convalescent COVID-19 samples.

How the authors handled the data: Amplification of reference gene primers was used by the study to estimate nucleated cell counts. Measured with immunoSEQ multiplex PCR; TCRdb has only the in-frame clones, and not every one. V and J calls and clone size follow that table, whereas D and trimming were derived from the DNA. The sample records some 320,000 clones, around nine tenths being singletons. Categorization into cohorts depended on clinical history that participants reported. All recovered Cohort 3 donors got two negative PCRs, got clearance, or saw symptom resolution. The sequence came from a man aged 55 to 70 who had recovered from COVID-19. Sequencing used PBMCs or T cells enriched from blood (not recorded which).

The CDR3 DNA is TGTGCCAGCGACCTCCCAGGATCACCCCTCCACTTT. Amino acid sequence: CASDLPGSPLHF. V and J are TRBV6-5 and TRBJ1-6, with D hard to call. The CDR3 contains 12 residues. Germline CDR1 is MNHEY and CDR2 is SVGAGI. Trimming stripped 8 bases from V and 10 bases from J, with 12 bases between.